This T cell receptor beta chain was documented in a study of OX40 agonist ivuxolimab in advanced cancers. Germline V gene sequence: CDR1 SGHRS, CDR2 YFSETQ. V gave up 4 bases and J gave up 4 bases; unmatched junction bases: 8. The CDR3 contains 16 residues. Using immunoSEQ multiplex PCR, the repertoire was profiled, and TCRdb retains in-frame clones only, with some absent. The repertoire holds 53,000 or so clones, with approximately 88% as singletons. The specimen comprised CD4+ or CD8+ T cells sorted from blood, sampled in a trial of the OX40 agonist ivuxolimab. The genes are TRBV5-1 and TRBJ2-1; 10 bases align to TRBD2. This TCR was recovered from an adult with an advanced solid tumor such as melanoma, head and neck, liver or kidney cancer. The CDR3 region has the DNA TGCGCCAGCAGCCTACAGCGGGAGGGCCTTTACAATGAGCAGTTCTTC. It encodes CASSLQREGLYNEQFF.